The rows below give T cell receptor beta chains drawn from one sample of a study of cytomegalovirus exposure and HLA in healthy donors. The table came from immunoSEQ multiplex PCR; TCRdb's copy has only in-frame clones and leaves some out. The repertoire table contains approximately 130,000 clones. Sequenced input: PBMCs. Receptors originate from an older woman in good health and CMV-seronegative. CDR3s include the opening cysteine and the closing phenylalanine or tryptophan. Each record gives: CDR3 DNA, CDR3 protein, V gene, D gene, J gene. D genes are given only for firm matches.

cdr3_nt: TGTGCCAGCAGCTTAGAAGTGGGGGGGCGGATAAATTCACCCCTCCACTTT; cdr3_aa: CASSLEVGGRINSPLHF; v_call: TRBV7-2; d_call: -; j_call: TRBJ1-6
cdr3_nt: TGTGCCAGCAGCGACGGGACAGTCAATCAGCCCCAGCATTTT; cdr3_aa: CASSDGTVNQPQHF; v_call: TRBV5-5; d_call: TRBD1; j_call: TRBJ1-5
cdr3_nt: TGTGCCAGCAGTTACTCTTTGTGGGACTCGGGAAAACTGTTTTTT; cdr3_aa: CASSYSLWDSGKLFF; v_call: TRBV6-5; d_call: -; j_call: TRBJ1-4
cdr3_nt: TGTGCCAGCACCCTGACAGGGCACGGCGCAGAGACCCAGTACTTC; cdr3_aa: CASTLTGHGAETQYF; v_call: TRBV6-5; d_call: TRBD1; j_call: TRBJ2-5
cdr3_nt: TGTGCCAGCAGTGAGGGGGCCCTCACAGATACGCAGTATTTT; cdr3_aa: CASSEGALTDTQYF; v_call: TRBV2; d_call: -; j_call: TRBJ2-3
cdr3_nt: TGCGCCAGCAGTGCAGGGGACTCCTACGAGCAGTACTTC; cdr3_aa: CASSAGDSYEQYF; v_call: TRBV10-1; d_call: -; j_call: TRBJ2-7
cdr3_nt: TGTGCCAGTAGTATCCCTGGCTGGGGCCAGAACACTGAAGCTTTCTTT; cdr3_aa: CASSIPGWGQNTEAFF; v_call: TRBV19; d_call: -; j_call: TRBJ1-1
cdr3_nt: TGTGCCAGCAGCTTAGGTAGCGGGAGGCGTGAGCAGTACTTC; cdr3_aa: CASSLGSGRREQYF; v_call: TRBV7-9; d_call: TRBD2; j_call: TRBJ2-5
cdr3_nt: TGTGCCAGCAGCTTCGGAGGGGCAATGAACACTGAAGCTTTCTTT; cdr3_aa: CASSFGGAMNTEAFF; v_call: TRBV5-4; d_call: -; j_call: TRBJ1-1
cdr3_nt: TGCGCCAGCAGCCAAGATCAGCGGGGGGGCAATGAGCAGTTCTTC; cdr3_aa: CASSQDQRGGNEQFF; v_call: TRBV4-1; d_call: TRBD2; j_call: TRBJ2-1
cdr3_nt: TGTGCCAGCAGTTCCCCGGGACAGCCCTATAATTCACCCCTCCACTTT; cdr3_aa: CASSSPGQPYNSPLHF; v_call: TRBV28; d_call: TRBD1; j_call: TRBJ1-6
cdr3_nt: TGTGCCAGCAGTTTGTGGACAGGAGCCTACGAGCAGTACTTC; cdr3_aa: CASSLWTGAYEQYF; v_call: TRBV28; d_call: TRBD1; j_call: TRBJ2-7
cdr3_nt: TGCGCCAGCAGCCAAGAAGAGGGTCGGTATGGCTACACCTTC; cdr3_aa: CASSQEEGRYGYTF; v_call: TRBV4-1; d_call: -; j_call: TRBJ1-2
cdr3_nt: TGTGCCAGCAGTTTAAACAGGATCTCTGGAAACACCATATATTTT; cdr3_aa: CASSLNRISGNTIYF; v_call: TRBV28; d_call: -; j_call: TRBJ1-3
cdr3_nt: TGTGCCAGCAGGGAGTCAGGGGGGCGGGAAGAGACCCAGTACTTC; cdr3_aa: CASRESGGREETQYF; v_call: TRBV6-1; d_call: -; j_call: TRBJ2-5
cdr3_nt: TGTGCCAGCAGCCCCCGGACACTAGCGGGAGGGCCTAATGAGCAGTTCTTC; cdr3_aa: CASSPRTLAGGPNEQFF; v_call: TRBV4-2; d_call: TRBD2; j_call: TRBJ2-1
cdr3_nt: TGTGCCATCAGTGAGTCGGCTACTAATGAAAAACTGTTTTTT; cdr3_aa: CAISESATNEKLFF; v_call: TRBV10-3; d_call: -; j_call: TRBJ1-4
cdr3_nt: TGTGCCAGCAGCGAAGGGACAGGGGGCGCTCAGCGACTGTTTTTT; cdr3_aa: CASSEGTGGAQRLFF; v_call: TRBV11-2; d_call: TRBD1; j_call: TRBJ1-4
cdr3_nt: TGCGCCAGCAGCCAAGTCTTTCAGGGGGCCGAGCAGTACTTC; cdr3_aa: CASSQVFQGAEQYF; v_call: TRBV4-1; d_call: TRBD1; j_call: TRBJ2-7
cdr3_nt: TGTGCCAGTGGGCGGGGAAATCAGCCCCAGCATTTT; cdr3_aa: CASGRGNQPQHF; v_call: TRBV19; d_call: -; j_call: TRBJ1-5
cdr3_nt: TGCAGCGTTTACAGGGGAGGCACTGAAGCTTTCTTT; cdr3_aa: CSVYRGGTEAFF; v_call: TRBV29-1; d_call: TRBD1; j_call: TRBJ1-1
cdr3_nt: TGTGCCAGCAGCTTACTAGACTGGGGGGATGAGCAGTTCTTC; cdr3_aa: CASSLLDWGDEQFF; v_call: TRBV7-8; d_call: -; j_call: TRBJ2-1
cdr3_nt: TGTGCCAGCAGTCCCATTCGACTAGCCTACGAGCAGTACTTC; cdr3_aa: CASSPIRLAYEQYF; v_call: TRBV28; d_call: -; j_call: TRBJ2-7
cdr3_nt: TGTGCCAGCTCACCATCCGAGACAGGGGTAACTGAAGCTTTCTTT; cdr3_aa: CASSPSETGVTEAFF; v_call: TRBV18; d_call: TRBD1; j_call: TRBJ1-1
cdr3_nt: TGTGCCAGCAGTTACCGTCTAGCGGGCCCCGAGCAGTACTTC; cdr3_aa: CASSYRLAGPEQYF; v_call: TRBV6-5; d_call: TRBD2; j_call: TRBJ2-7
cdr3_nt: TGTGCCAGCCGACAGGAAAAAGAGACCCAGTACTTC; cdr3_aa: CASRQEKETQYF; v_call: TRBV10-3; d_call: -; j_call: TRBJ2-5
cdr3_nt: TGTGCCAGCTCACGAACAGGGCCGAGCTCCTACGAGCAGTACTTC; cdr3_aa: CASSRTGPSSYEQYF; v_call: TRBV18; d_call: -; j_call: TRBJ2-7
cdr3_nt: TGTGCCAGCAGTGGGCCGACCCAGTACTTC; cdr3_aa: CASSGPTQYF; v_call: TRBV2; d_call: -; j_call: TRBJ2-5
cdr3_nt: TGCGCCAGCAGTGAGCGGGGGAAAGATACGCAGTATTTT; cdr3_aa: CASSERGKDTQYF; v_call: TRBV10-1; d_call: -; j_call: TRBJ2-3
cdr3_nt: TGTGCCAGCAGTTTAAGAGGTAACGAGCAGTACTTC; cdr3_aa: CASSLRGNEQYF; v_call: TRBV28; d_call: -; j_call: TRBJ2-7
cdr3_nt: TGTGCCATCAGTGAGTCCAGGAAGAACACTGAAGCTTTCTTT; cdr3_aa: CAISESRKNTEAFF; v_call: TRBV10-3; d_call: -; j_call: TRBJ1-1
cdr3_nt: TGTGCCATCAGTGATGAGCGGGCCGAGTCCTACAATGAGCAGTTCTTC; cdr3_aa: CAISDERAESYNEQFF; v_call: TRBV10-3; d_call: -; j_call: TRBJ2-1
cdr3_nt: TGTGCCAGCAGCTTAACCGGGGGTCAGCCCCAGCATTTT; cdr3_aa: CASSLTGGQPQHF; v_call: TRBV7-3; d_call: -; j_call: TRBJ1-5
cdr3_nt: TGTGCCAGCAGGGGGGGGGCAGGGGATAATTCACCCCTCCACTTT; cdr3_aa: CASRGGAGDNSPLHF; v_call: TRBV9; d_call: -; j_call: TRBJ1-6
cdr3_nt: TGTGCCAGCAGCTCGACAGGGAACAATGAGCAGTTCTTC; cdr3_aa: CASSSTGNNEQFF; v_call: TRBV11-3; d_call: TRBD1; j_call: TRBJ2-1
cdr3_nt: TGTGCCAGTAGTATAGACCCCCGTCGAGTCGAGTTTGAAAAACTGTTTTTT; cdr3_aa: CASSIDPRRVEFEKLFF; v_call: TRBV19; d_call: -; j_call: TRBJ1-4
cdr3_nt: TGTGCCAGCAGCAAACGGACCATCGGGGGAGATACGCAGTATTTT; cdr3_aa: CASSKRTIGGDTQYF; v_call: TRBV7-2; d_call: -; j_call: TRBJ2-3
cdr3_nt: TGTGCCTGTCAGGGGTCGGGCGGGGAGCTGTTTTTT; cdr3_aa: CACQGSGGELFF; v_call: TRBV30; d_call: -; j_call: TRBJ2-2
cdr3_nt: TGTGCCAGCAGCGTCCGGACAGGGGCAGGAGAGACCCAGTACTTC; cdr3_aa: CASSVRTGAGETQYF; v_call: TRBV9; d_call: TRBD1; j_call: TRBJ2-5
cdr3_nt: TGTGCCAGCAGAGATAGGACTGGCCCCGGGGAGCTGTTTTTT; cdr3_aa: CASRDRTGPGELFF; v_call: TRBV2; d_call: -; j_call: TRBJ2-2
cdr3_nt: TGTGCCAGCCAGCAACTAGCGGCCACAGATACGCAGTATTTT; cdr3_aa: CASQQLAATDTQYF; v_call: TRBV13; d_call: TRBD2; j_call: TRBJ2-3
cdr3_nt: TGTGCCAGCAGCGCCCCGCTAGCGGGAGGGCCCCACAATGAGCAGTTCTTC; cdr3_aa: CASSAPLAGGPHNEQFF; v_call: TRBV2; d_call: TRBD2; j_call: TRBJ2-1
cdr3_nt: TGTGCCAGCAGATTAGCGGGGGGCAACACCGGGGAGCTGTTTTTT; cdr3_aa: CASRLAGGNTGELFF; v_call: TRBV28; d_call: TRBD2; j_call: TRBJ2-2
cdr3_nt: TGCGCCAGCAGCGTTGGCGGGGGCTCCTACAATGAGCAGTTCTTC; cdr3_aa: CASSVGGGSYNEQFF; v_call: TRBV5-1; d_call: TRBD2; j_call: TRBJ2-1
cdr3_nt: TGTGCCAGCAGCGACTACAGGGGTGCCCACGAGCAGTACTTC; cdr3_aa: CASSDYRGAHEQYF; v_call: TRBV28; d_call: TRBD1; j_call: TRBJ2-7
cdr3_nt: TGTGCCAGCAGGGGGGCGGGTGAAAAACTGTTTTTT; cdr3_aa: CASRGAGEKLFF; v_call: TRBV2; d_call: -; j_call: TRBJ1-4
cdr3_nt: TGCGCCAGCAGCTTGGGTACAGGGGGTAACTATGGCTACACCTTC; cdr3_aa: CASSLGTGGNYGYTF; v_call: TRBV5-1; d_call: TRBD1; j_call: TRBJ1-2
cdr3_nt: TGCGCCAGCAGCGACACCGGGACAGGGAGGGCCGGGGAGCTGTTTTTT; cdr3_aa: CASSDTGTGRAGELFF; v_call: TRBV5-1; d_call: TRBD1; j_call: TRBJ2-2
cdr3_nt: TGTGCCAGCAGCTTTGCAGGGGGCCCTTATAGCAATCAGCCCCAGCATTTT; cdr3_aa: CASSFAGGPYSNQPQHF; v_call: TRBV7-9; d_call: TRBD1; j_call: TRBJ1-5
cdr3_nt: TGTGCCAGCAGTTTCTCCTCCTACGAGCAGTACTTC; cdr3_aa: CASSFSSYEQYF; v_call: TRBV28; d_call: -; j_call: TRBJ2-7
cdr3_nt: TGTGCCAGCAGTAGACAGGTTGAAGCTTTCTTT; cdr3_aa: CASSRQVEAFF; v_call: TRBV2; d_call: -; j_call: TRBJ1-1
cdr3_nt: TGTGCCAGCAGTTACGGGACAGGAGACACCGGGGAGCTGTTTTTT; cdr3_aa: CASSYGTGDTGELFF; v_call: TRBV6-5; d_call: TRBD1; j_call: TRBJ2-2
cdr3_nt: TGTGCCAGCAGTTACCCTCAGCGGGGCCTGAGCTATGGCTACACCTTC; cdr3_aa: CASSYPQRGLSYGYTF; v_call: TRBV6-6; d_call: -; j_call: TRBJ1-2
cdr3_nt: TGTGCCAGCAGCCTCGGTCCCGACACTGAAGCTTTCTTT; cdr3_aa: CASSLGPDTEAFF; v_call: TRBV5-6; d_call: -; j_call: TRBJ1-1
cdr3_nt: TGCGCCAGCAGCCCAGCACTAGCGGGAGTGGAGACCCAGTACTTC; cdr3_aa: CASSPALAGVETQYF; v_call: TRBV4-1; d_call: TRBD2; j_call: TRBJ2-5
cdr3_nt: TGTGCCAGCATGGGACTGAGGAACACTGAAGCTTTCTTT; cdr3_aa: CASMGLRNTEAFF; v_call: TRBV2; d_call: -; j_call: TRBJ1-1
cdr3_nt: TGTGCCAGTGGCGGACAGTACGCTGAAAAACTGTTTTTT; cdr3_aa: CASGGQYAEKLFF; v_call: TRBV19; d_call: -; j_call: TRBJ1-4
cdr3_nt: TGTGCCAGCAGTGAAGGGTCGCTAGCGCCTCCGAGGTTCACAGATACGCAGTATTTT; cdr3_aa: CASSEGSLAPPRFTDTQYF; v_call: TRBV2; d_call: -; j_call: TRBJ2-3